A single sample gave rise to the 11 T cell receptor beta chains below, sequenced in a study of blood T cell repertoires in COVID-19. TCRdb's copy holds only in-frame clones and misses some; the assay was immunoSEQ multiplex PCR. The table includes fewer than 200,000 clones, more than 75% detected once. Input material: peripheral blood. These TCRs come from a man aged 40-55 years with active or convalescent COVID-19.

The rearrangement joins TRBV19 to TRBJ1-2; weak D call: TRBD1 (5 bases). This CDR3 has 14 amino acids. Germline V lookup: CDR1 LNHDA, CDR2 SQIVND (reference sequence). The V and J ends lost 3 bases and 6 bases respectively, with 14 bases between them. The CDR3, as DNA: TGTGCCAGTAGTATTAAGGGGCTTAAGGATGGCTACACCTTC. Protein product: CASSIKGLKDGYTF.

The V call is TRBV10-3, the J call TRBJ1-4; TRBD1 matches at 9 bases. V was pared by 0 bases and J by 8 bases, with 4 bases of the junction left unmatched. The CDR3 length is 15 residues. Germline CDR1 reads ENHRY; CDR2 reads SYGVKD. The CDR3 nucleotides read TGTGCCATCAGTGAGTCTGGGACAGGGAGGGAAAAACTGTTTTTT. Amino acids: CAISESGTGREKLFF.

The CDR3 nucleotides read TGTGCTAGTGGTTTGGTACGTAGCGGAGAGACCCAGTACTTC. This sequence encodes CASGLVRSGETQYF. The rearrangement uses TRBV12-5 and TRBJ2-5, with a possible D match to TRBD2 (6 bases). CDR1 is LGHNT and CDR2 is FRNRAP in the germline V gene. The ends were cut back, 0 bases at V and 4 bases at J, with 9 bases in the middle. The CDR3 sequence is 14 residues long. The variable domain in full, completed from reference TRBV12-5 and TRBJ2-5, reads DARVTQTPRHKVTEMGQEVTMRCQPILGHNTVFWYRQTMMQGLELLAYFRNRAPLDDSGMPKDRFSAEMPDATLATLKIQPSEPRDSAVYFCASGLVRSGETQYFGPGTRLLVL.

The V and J genes are TRBV6-1 and TRBJ1-5; the D is unclear. This CDR3 is built from 15 residues. Trimming pared 1 base from V and 0 bases from J, leaving 7 bases between. The germline V gene encodes CDR1 MNHNS and CDR2 SASEGT. The CDR3 nucleotides read TGTGCCAGCAGTGAAGGTAGCAATAGCAATCAGCCCCAGCATTTT. This sequence encodes CASSEGSNSNQPQHF.

V and J are TRBV5-1 and TRBJ1-4; D not resolved. V was trimmed by 0 bases and J by 3 bases, leaving 12 bases between them. CDR3 size: 16 residues. Germline assignment: CDR1 SGHRS and CDR2 YFSETQ. The CDR3 nucleotides are TGCGCCAGCAGCTTGGAACTACCCGGCGCTAATGAAAAACTGTTTTTT. It translates to CASSLELPGANEKLFF.

The chain combines TRBV3-1 (or the pseudogene TRBV3-2) with TRBJ1-3; 7 bases agree with TRBD1. The CDR3 loop spans 15 amino acids. Germline V lookup: CDR1 LGHDT, CDR2 YNNKEL (reference sequence). The V and J ends lost 3 bases and 7 bases, in that order; junction bases with no gene match: 9. The CDR3 DNA is TGTGCCAGCAGCCAGGCGACAGGGTTGGGGAACACCATATATTTT. This encodes CASSQATGLGNTIYF.

The chain links TRBV23-1 to TRBJ1-5; 9 positions agree with TRBD1. TRBV23-1 is an ORF, with its function uncertain. J gave up 1 base and V 6 bases, and 1 base lay outside the gene matches. This CDR3 has 14 amino acids. In DNA, the CDR3 is TGCGCCAGCAGGGGACAGGGAAGCAATCAGCCCCAGCATTTT. Protein product: CASRGQGSNQPQHF.

The rearrangement uses TRBV4-3 and TRBJ2-7, with TRBD1 identical over 10 bases. With 0 bases clipped from V and 3 bases from J, the junction kept 2 bases outside the gene matches. The germline gives CDR1 LGHNA, CDR2 YSLEER. The CDR3 extends over 15 amino acids. CDR3 nucleotides: TGCGCCAGCAGCCAAGAGAGGACAGGGGGCTACGAGCAGTACTTC. Residues: CASSQERTGGYEQYF.

The rearrangement links TRBV15 to TRBJ1-6; tentative D call: TRBD1 (5 bases). Germline values: CDR1 LNHNV, CDR2 YYDKDF (reference sequence). The CDR3 covers 13 residues. Deletions cut 4 bases from V and 5 bases from J, with 6 bases between. The CDR3: CATSTGNNSPLHF. The CDR3 DNA is TGTGCCACCAGCACAGGGAATAATTCACCCCTCCACTTT. The full variable domain, its missing parts supplied by reference TRBV15 and TRBJ1-6, is DAMVIQNPRYQVTQFGKPVTLSCSQTLNHNVMYWYQQKSSQAPKLLFHYYDKDFNNEADTPDNFQSRRPNTSFCFLDIRSPGLGDTAMYLCATSTGNNSPLHFGNGTRLTVT.

The genes are TRBV6-4 and TRBJ2-2; D uncertain. The CDR3 is 12 residues long. V lost 5 bases to trimming and J lost 4 bases, with 5 bases between them. In germline, CDR1 is MRHNA, CDR2 SNTAGT. The CDR3 sequence is CASSSLTGELFF. The CDR3 region has the DNA TGTGCCAGCAGTTCCCTCACCGGGGAGCTGTTTTTT.

V gene TRBV9 combines with J gene TRBJ1-4, with D maybe TRBD1 (6 bases). The CDR3 sequence is 18 residues long. Trimming took off 0 bases at V and 0 bases at J, with 15 bases between the two ends. CDR1 SGDLS and CDR2 YYNGEE come from the germline V gene. Here the CDR3 reads CASSVALTRQATNEKLFF. The CDR3 nucleotides read TGTGCCAGCAGCGTAGCTCTTACCCGACAGGCAACTAATGAAAAACTGTTTTTT.